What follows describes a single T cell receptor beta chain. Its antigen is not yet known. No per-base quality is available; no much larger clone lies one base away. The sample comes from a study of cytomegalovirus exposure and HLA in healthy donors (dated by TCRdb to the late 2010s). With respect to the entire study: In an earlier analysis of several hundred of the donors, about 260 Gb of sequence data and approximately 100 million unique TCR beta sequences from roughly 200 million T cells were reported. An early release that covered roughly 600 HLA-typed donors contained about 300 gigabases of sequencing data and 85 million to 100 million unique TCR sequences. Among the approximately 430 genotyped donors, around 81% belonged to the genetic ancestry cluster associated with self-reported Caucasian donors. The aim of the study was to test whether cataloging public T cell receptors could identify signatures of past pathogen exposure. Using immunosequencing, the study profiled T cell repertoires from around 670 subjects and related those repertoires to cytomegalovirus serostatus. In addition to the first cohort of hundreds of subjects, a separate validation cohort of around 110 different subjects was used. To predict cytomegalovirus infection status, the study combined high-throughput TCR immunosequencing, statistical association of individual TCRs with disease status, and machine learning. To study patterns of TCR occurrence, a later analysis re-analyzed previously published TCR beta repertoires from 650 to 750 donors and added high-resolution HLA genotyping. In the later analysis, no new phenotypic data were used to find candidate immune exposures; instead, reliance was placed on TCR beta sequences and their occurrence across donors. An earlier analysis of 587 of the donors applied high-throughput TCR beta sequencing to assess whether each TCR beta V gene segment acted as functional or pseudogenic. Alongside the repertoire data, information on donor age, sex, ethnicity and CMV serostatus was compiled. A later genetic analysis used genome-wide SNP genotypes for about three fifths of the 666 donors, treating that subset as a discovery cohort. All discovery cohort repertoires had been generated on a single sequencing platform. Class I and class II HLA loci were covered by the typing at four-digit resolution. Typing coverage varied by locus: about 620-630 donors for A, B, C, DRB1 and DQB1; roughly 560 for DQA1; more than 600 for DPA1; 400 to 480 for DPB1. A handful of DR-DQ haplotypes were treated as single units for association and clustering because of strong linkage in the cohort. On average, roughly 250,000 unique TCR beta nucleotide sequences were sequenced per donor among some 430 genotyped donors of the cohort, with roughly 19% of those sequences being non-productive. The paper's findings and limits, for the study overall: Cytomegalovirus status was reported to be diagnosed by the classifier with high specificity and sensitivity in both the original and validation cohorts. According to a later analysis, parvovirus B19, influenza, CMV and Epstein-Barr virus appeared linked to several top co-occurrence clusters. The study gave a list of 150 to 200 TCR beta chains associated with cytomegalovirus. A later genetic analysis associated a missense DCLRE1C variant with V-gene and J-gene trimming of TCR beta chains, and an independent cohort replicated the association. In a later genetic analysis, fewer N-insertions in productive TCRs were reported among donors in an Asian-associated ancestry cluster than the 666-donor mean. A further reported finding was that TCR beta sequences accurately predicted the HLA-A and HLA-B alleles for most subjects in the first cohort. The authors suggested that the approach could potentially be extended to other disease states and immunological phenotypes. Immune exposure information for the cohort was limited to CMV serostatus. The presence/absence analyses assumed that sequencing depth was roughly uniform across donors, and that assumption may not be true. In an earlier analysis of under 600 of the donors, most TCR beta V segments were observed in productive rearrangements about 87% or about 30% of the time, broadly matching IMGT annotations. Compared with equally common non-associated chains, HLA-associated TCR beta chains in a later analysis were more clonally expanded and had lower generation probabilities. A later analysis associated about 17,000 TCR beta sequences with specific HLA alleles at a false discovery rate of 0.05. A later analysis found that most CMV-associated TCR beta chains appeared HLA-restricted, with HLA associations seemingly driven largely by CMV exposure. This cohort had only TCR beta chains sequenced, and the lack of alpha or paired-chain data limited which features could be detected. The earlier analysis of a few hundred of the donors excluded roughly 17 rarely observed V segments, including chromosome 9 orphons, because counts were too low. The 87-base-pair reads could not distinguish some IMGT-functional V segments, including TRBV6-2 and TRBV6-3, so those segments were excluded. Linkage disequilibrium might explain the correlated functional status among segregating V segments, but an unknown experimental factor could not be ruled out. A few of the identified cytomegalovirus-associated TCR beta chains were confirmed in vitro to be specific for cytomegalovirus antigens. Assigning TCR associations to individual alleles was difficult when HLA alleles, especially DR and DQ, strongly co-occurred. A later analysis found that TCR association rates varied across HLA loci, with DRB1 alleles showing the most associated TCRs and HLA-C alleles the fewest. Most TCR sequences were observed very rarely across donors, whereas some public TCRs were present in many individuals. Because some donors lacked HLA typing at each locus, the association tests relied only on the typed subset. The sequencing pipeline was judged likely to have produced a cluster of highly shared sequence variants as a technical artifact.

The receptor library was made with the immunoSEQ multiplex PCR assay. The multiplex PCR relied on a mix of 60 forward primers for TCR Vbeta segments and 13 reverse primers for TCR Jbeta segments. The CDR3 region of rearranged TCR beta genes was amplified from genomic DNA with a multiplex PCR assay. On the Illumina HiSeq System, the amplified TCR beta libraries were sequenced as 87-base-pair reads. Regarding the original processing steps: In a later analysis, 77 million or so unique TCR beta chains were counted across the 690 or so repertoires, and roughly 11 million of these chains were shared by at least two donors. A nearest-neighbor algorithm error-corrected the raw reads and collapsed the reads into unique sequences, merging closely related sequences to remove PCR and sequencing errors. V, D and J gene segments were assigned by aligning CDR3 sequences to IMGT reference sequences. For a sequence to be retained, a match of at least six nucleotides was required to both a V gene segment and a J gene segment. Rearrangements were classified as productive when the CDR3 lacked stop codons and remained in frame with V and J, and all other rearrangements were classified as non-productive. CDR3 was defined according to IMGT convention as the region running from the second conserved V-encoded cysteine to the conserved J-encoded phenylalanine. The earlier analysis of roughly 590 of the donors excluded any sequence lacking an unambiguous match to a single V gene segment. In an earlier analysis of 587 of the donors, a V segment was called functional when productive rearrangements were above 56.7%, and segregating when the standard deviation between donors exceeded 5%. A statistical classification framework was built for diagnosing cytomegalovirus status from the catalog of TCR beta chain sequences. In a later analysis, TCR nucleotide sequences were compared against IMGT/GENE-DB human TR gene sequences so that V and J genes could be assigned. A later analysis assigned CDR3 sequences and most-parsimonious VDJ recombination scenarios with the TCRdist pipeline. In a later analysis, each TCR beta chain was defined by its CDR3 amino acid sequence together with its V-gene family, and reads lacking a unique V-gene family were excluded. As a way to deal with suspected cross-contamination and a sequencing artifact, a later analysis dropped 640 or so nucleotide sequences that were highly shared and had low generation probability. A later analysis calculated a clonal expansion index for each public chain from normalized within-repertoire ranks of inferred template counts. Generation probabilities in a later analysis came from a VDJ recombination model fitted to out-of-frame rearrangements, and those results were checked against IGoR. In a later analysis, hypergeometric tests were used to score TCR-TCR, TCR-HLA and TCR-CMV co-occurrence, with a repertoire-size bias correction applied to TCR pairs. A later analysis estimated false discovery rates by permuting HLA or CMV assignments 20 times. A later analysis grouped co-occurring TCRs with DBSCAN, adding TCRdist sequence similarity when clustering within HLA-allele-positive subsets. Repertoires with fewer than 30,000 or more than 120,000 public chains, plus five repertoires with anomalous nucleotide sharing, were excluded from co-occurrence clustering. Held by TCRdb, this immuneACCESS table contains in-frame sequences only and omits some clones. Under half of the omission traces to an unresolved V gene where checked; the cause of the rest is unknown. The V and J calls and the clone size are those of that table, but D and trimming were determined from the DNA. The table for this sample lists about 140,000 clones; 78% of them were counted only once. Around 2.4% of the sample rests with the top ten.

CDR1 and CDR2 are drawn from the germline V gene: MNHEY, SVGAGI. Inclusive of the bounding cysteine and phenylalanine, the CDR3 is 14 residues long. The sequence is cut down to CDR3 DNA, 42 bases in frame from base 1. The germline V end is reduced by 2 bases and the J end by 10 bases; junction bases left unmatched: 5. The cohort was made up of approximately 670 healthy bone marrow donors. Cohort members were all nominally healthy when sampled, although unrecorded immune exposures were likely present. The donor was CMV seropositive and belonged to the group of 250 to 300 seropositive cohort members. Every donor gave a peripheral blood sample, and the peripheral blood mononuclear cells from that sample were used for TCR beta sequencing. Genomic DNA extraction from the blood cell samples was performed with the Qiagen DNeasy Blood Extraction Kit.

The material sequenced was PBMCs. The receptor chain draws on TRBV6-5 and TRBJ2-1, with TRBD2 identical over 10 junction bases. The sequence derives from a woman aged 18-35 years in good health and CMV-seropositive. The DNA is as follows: TGTGCCAGCAGTTACGAGCGGGGGGGAAGGGAGCAGTTCTTC. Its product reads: CASSYERGGREQFF.